This T cell receptor (beta chain) was recorded in a study of post-analysis software for immune sequencing data. Study as a whole: Secondary progressive, relapsing-remitting and progressive-relapsing multiple sclerosis were among the included disease courses. Findings and caveats of the study: Controls had significantly higher normalized Chao1 diversity than multiple sclerosis patients. With TRBV5-6, TRBV5-1 and TRBV20-1 included, about five TRBV segments were more frequent in patients than in controls.

Unique molecular identifiers were built into the TCR beta cDNA libraries. TCRdb itself ran the PCR reads through MiXCR, one entry per CDR3 protein. Here the sample spans 500,000 to 600,000 distinct CDR3 sequences, around 44% being singletons. After removal of 7 bases from V and 0 bases from J, the junction contained 3 bases not matched to a gene. CDR1 and CDR2 from the germline V gene are MNHEY and SVGEGT. The CDR3 loop spans 15 amino acids. About this clonotype itself: The antigen is unknown.

The sequencing input was blood. This receptor was identified in a girl between 10 and 17 years old with multiple sclerosis. The V gene is TRBV6-2 or TRBV6-3, the J gene TRBJ2-1; 10 bases agree with TRBD2. CDR3: CASKLAGSSYNEQFF. The CDR3 coding sequence is TGTGCCAGCAAACTAGCGGGGAGCTCCTACAATGAGCAGTTCTTC.